This paragraph reports one T cell receptor beta chain. Original methodology: It was from reference gene primer amplification that nucleated cell counts were estimated. Profiling relied on immunoSEQ multiplex PCR, and the TCRdb table lists in-frame clones only, not all of them. The V and J calls and the clone size are those of that table, but D and trimming were determined from the DNA. The table records roughly 80,000 clones, 91% of them present only once. The sample originates from a study of blood T cell repertoires in COVID-19. Background on the study: COVID-19 samples from acute and convalescent phases originated in the United States, Italy and Spain. PBMCs, B-cell-depleted T cells, or T cells were the source of the cDNA or gDNA that made up the material.

Germline CDR1 is MDHEN and CDR2 is SYDVKM. The CDR3 extends over 10 amino acids. V lost 10 bases, J lost 3 bases, and 6 bases lay in between. V usage is TRBV28 and J usage is TRBJ1-2; D is ambiguous. The TCR comes from a woman aged 50 to 65 in a cohort sampled during active COVID-19. The sequenced material came from peripheral blood. The chain's CDR3 is CATSDYGYTF. CDR3 nucleotides: TGTGCCACCTCAGACTATGGCTACACCTTC.